The rows below give T cell receptor beta chains drawn from one sample of a study of T cells in Graves' hyperthyroidism and ophthalmopathy. TCRdb re-analysed the multiplex PCR reads in MiXCR, keeping a single row per CDR3 protein. Of hundreds of thousands of distinct CDR3 sequences in the sample, 35% to 55% were seen once. Sequencing was done on a sample of peripheral blood or thyroid tissue (not recorded which). The source of these receptors is a woman younger than 35 with Graves' hyperthyroidism. The CDR3 runs from the conserved cysteine through the conserved F or W. The order of the fields is clone size, V gene, J gene, D gene, CDR3 DNA, CDR3 protein. A D gene is named only where the DNA matches it firmly. Expanded clones get a size class; other rows say once, few or many, or leave the size out.

abundance: NA; v_gene: TRBV24-1; j_gene: TRBJ1-2; d_gene: TRBD1; CDR3nt: TGTGCCACCAGTTCCCAGGGGGACTATGGCTACACCTTC; CDR3aa: CATSSQGDYGYTF
abundance: NA; v_gene: TRBV20-1; j_gene: TRBJ1-2; d_gene: NA; CDR3nt: TGCAGTGCTAGATCGGCACGCCATGGCTACACCTTC; CDR3aa: CSARSARHGYTF
abundance: many; v_gene: TRBV7-9; j_gene: TRBJ1-2; d_gene: TRBD1; CDR3nt: TGTGCCAGCAGCCCCAGCGGGGACAGGGGATATGGCTACACCTTC; CDR3aa: CASSPSGDRGYGYTF
abundance: many; v_gene: TRBV24-1; j_gene: TRBJ2-5; d_gene: NA; CDR3nt: TGTGCCACCAGTGACTCCGGGGCTGCCCCGGGGACCCAGTACTTC; CDR3aa: CATSDSGAAPGTQYF
abundance: NA; v_gene: TRBV2; j_gene: TRBJ1-3; d_gene: TRBD1; CDR3nt: TGTGCCAGCACCCTAATTTCGACAGGGGGAGACACCATATATTTT; CDR3aa: CASTLISTGGDTIYF
abundance: NA; v_gene: TRBV7-2; j_gene: TRBJ2-2; d_gene: NA; CDR3nt: TGTGCCAGCGGTCCTCAGGGGTTGACCGGGGAGCTGTTTTTT; CDR3aa: CASGPQGLTGELFF
abundance: many; v_gene: TRBV2; j_gene: TRBJ1-5; d_gene: TRBD1; CDR3nt: TGTGCCAGCAGTGAACCGGGACAGATCAATCAGCCCCAGCATTTT; CDR3aa: CASSEPGQINQPQHF
abundance: NA; v_gene: TRBV29-1; j_gene: TRBJ2-7; d_gene: TRBD2; CDR3nt: TGCAGCGTCTCTAGCGGTTCCTACGAGCAGTACTTC; CDR3aa: CSVSSGSYEQYF
abundance: few; v_gene: TRBV5-1; j_gene: TRBJ2-5; d_gene: NA; CDR3nt: TGCGCCAGCAGGGACGGTGTCGGGGAGACCCAGTACTTC; CDR3aa: CASRDGVGETQYF
abundance: NA; v_gene: TRBV25-1; j_gene: TRBJ2-7; d_gene: NA; CDR3nt: TGTGCCAGCAGTGAATCAGAACCGGGGATGGGCGAGCAGTACTTC; CDR3aa: CASSESEPGMGEQYF
abundance: few; v_gene: TRBV5-1; j_gene: TRBJ2-7; d_gene: NA; CDR3nt: TGCGCCAGCAGCCCCTCCGGCCAGGGTCACGAGCAGTACTTC; CDR3aa: CASSPSGQGHEQYF
abundance: many; v_gene: TRBV12-3/TRBV12-4; j_gene: TRBJ2-7; d_gene: TRBD2; CDR3nt: TGTGCCAGCAGCTTAGCGGGAGGACACTACGAGCAGTACTTC; CDR3aa: CASSLAGGHYEQYF
abundance: few; v_gene: TRBV25-1; j_gene: TRBJ1-1; d_gene: NA; CDR3nt: TGTGCCAGCAGTGAAATGAGGGCCGACACTGAAGCTTTCTTT; CDR3aa: CASSEMRADTEAFF
abundance: many; v_gene: TRBV4-3; j_gene: TRBJ1-2; d_gene: NA; CDR3nt: TGCGCCAGCAGCCAAGATGAGGGGAGGATAGGTGGCTACACCTTC; CDR3aa: CASSQDEGRIGGYTF
abundance: NA; v_gene: TRBV29-1; j_gene: TRBJ1-2; d_gene: TRBD1; CDR3nt: TGCAGCGTCCAAACCGGGACAGGGGACTATGGCTACACCTTC; CDR3aa: CSVQTGTGDYGYTF
abundance: NA; v_gene: TRBV12-5; j_gene: TRBJ1-2; d_gene: TRBD1; CDR3nt: TGTGCTAGTGGTTTTATCCGAGGGACAGCCCATGGCTACACCTTC; CDR3aa: CASGFIRGTAHGYTF
abundance: NA; v_gene: TRBV10-2; j_gene: TRBJ1-5; d_gene: NA; CDR3nt: TGCGCCAGCAGCCGACTATCAGGTATTAGTCAGCCCCAGCATTTT; CDR3aa: CASSRLSGISQPQHF
abundance: many; v_gene: TRBV7-8; j_gene: TRBJ2-5; d_gene: TRBD1; CDR3nt: TGTGCCAGCAGCTTCCCGGGACAGGCAGAGACCCAGTACTTC; CDR3aa: CASSFPGQAETQYF
abundance: NA; v_gene: TRBV7-9; j_gene: TRBJ1-1; d_gene: NA; CDR3nt: TGTGCCAGCAGCTATAGCGGGACTTTCTTT; CDR3aa: CASSYSGTFF
abundance: NA; v_gene: TRBV25-1; j_gene: TRBJ1-5; d_gene: NA; CDR3nt: TGTGCCAGCTCACCAGTGACAGGCGGAGGTCAGCCCCAGCATTTT; CDR3aa: CASSPVTGGGQPQHF
abundance: NA; v_gene: TRBV2; j_gene: TRBJ2-5; d_gene: TRBD2; CDR3nt: TGTGCCAGCAGCCAAGGGGTGGCGGGAGTACAAGAGACCCAGTACTTC; CDR3aa: CASSQGVAGVQETQYF
abundance: few; v_gene: TRBV2; j_gene: TRBJ1-5; d_gene: NA; CDR3nt: TGTGCCAGCGGGGACTATAGTCAGCCCCAGCATTTT; CDR3aa: CASGDYSQPQHF
abundance: NA; v_gene: TRBV2; j_gene: TRBJ2-1; d_gene: TRBD1; CDR3nt: TGTGCCAGCAGTACAGGGGTAAATGAGCAGTTCTTC; CDR3aa: CASSTGVNEQFF
abundance: NA; v_gene: TRBV7-2; j_gene: TRBJ2-2; d_gene: NA; CDR3nt: TGCGCCAGCAGCCAAGGACACGGGGCTACCGGGGAGCTGTTTTTT; CDR3aa: CASSQGHGATGELFF
abundance: many; v_gene: TRBV6-1; j_gene: TRBJ2-2; d_gene: NA; CDR3nt: TGTGCCAGCAGTGAAGTAATCAGGAACACCGGGGAGCTGTTTTTT; CDR3aa: CASSEVIRNTGELFF
abundance: few; v_gene: TRBV7-2; j_gene: TRBJ1-4; d_gene: NA; CDR3nt: TGTGCCAGCGGTGACCAAACAACTAATGAAAAACTGTTTTTT; CDR3aa: CASGDQTTNEKLFF
abundance: many; v_gene: TRBV6-5; j_gene: TRBJ1-2; d_gene: NA; CDR3nt: TGTGCCAGCAGCGAGCGAAGGGCCTATGGCTACACCTTC; CDR3aa: CASSERRAYGYTF
abundance: NA; v_gene: TRBV15; j_gene: TRBJ2-7; d_gene: TRBD1; CDR3nt: TGTGCCACCAGCAGCTCCGGGACAGACGCCTACGAGCAGTACTTC; CDR3aa: CATSSSGTDAYEQYF
abundance: many; v_gene: TRBV10-2; j_gene: TRBJ1-1; d_gene: NA; CDR3nt: TGCGCCAGCAGTGAGTCAGGGACGGGTGAAGCTTTCTTT; CDR3aa: CASSESGTGEAFF
abundance: few; v_gene: TRBV2; j_gene: TRBJ2-7; d_gene: TRBD1; CDR3nt: TGTGCCAGCAGTGCCTTGGCAGGGGGCAACGAGCAGTACTTC; CDR3aa: CASSALAGGNEQYF
abundance: NA; v_gene: TRBV20-1; j_gene: TRBJ2-6; d_gene: NA; CDR3nt: TGCAGTGCCGTTGACAATGGGGACTACGTCCTGACTTTC; CDR3aa: CSAVDNGDYVLTF
abundance: once; v_gene: TRBV24-1; j_gene: TRBJ1-1; d_gene: NA; CDR3nt: TGTGCCACCACCCGGGGGGGTAGCACTGAAGCTTTCTTT; CDR3aa: CATTRGGSTEAFF
abundance: NA; v_gene: TRBV24-1; j_gene: TRBJ1-2; d_gene: NA; CDR3nt: TGTGCCACCAGTGATTCCTCGGGACCCTCTAACTATGGCTACACCTTC; CDR3aa: CATSDSSGPSNYGYTF
abundance: NA; v_gene: TRBV2; j_gene: TRBJ2-2; d_gene: TRBD1; CDR3nt: TGTGCCAGCACCCGACAGGGGGCATCTGGGGAGCTGTTTTTT; CDR3aa: CASTRQGASGELFF
abundance: few; v_gene: TRBV6-6; j_gene: TRBJ1-5; d_gene: NA; CDR3nt: TGTGCCAGCAGCGAAGACAGAAATCAGCCCCAGCATTTT; CDR3aa: CASSEDRNQPQHF
abundance: NA; v_gene: TRBV29-1; j_gene: TRBJ2-7; d_gene: NA; CDR3nt: TGCAGCGTTGAAGTACGCGGATTCGGCGAGCAGTACTTC; CDR3aa: CSVEVRGFGEQYF
abundance: NA; v_gene: TRBV9; j_gene: TRBJ1-2; d_gene: NA; CDR3nt: TGTGCCAGCAGCGTAGCAACCTTAGGCGGCTACACCTTC; CDR3aa: CASSVATLGGYTF
abundance: once; v_gene: TRBV29-1; j_gene: TRBJ2-7; d_gene: TRBD2; CDR3nt: TGCAGCGCCAAACTAGCGGGAATGTACGAGCAGTACTTC; CDR3aa: CSAKLAGMYEQYF
abundance: many; v_gene: TRBV24-1; j_gene: TRBJ1-2; d_gene: NA; CDR3nt: TGTGCCACCAGTGACCCCCGGTCGGCTAACTATGGCTACACCTTC; CDR3aa: CATSDPRSANYGYTF